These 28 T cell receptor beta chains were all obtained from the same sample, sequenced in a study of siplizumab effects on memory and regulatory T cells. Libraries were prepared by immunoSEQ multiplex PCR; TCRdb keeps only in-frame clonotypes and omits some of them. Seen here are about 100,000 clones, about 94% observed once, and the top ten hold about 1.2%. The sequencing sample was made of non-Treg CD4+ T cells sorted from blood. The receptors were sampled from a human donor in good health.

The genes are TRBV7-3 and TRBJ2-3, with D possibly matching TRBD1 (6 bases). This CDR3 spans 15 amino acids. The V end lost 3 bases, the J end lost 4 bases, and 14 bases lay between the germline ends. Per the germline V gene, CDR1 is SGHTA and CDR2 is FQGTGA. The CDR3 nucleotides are TGTGCCAGCAGCTTTCGAATGGGGGCCGCAGATACGCAGTATTTT. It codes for CASSFRMGAADTQYF.

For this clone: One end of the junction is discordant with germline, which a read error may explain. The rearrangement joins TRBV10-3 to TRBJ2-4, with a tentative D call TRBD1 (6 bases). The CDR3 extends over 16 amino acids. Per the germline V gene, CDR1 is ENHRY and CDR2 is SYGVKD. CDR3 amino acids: CATSESLQGRENIQYF. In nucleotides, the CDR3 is TGTGCCACCAGTGAGTCCTTACAGGGTAGGGAAAACATTCAGTACTTC.

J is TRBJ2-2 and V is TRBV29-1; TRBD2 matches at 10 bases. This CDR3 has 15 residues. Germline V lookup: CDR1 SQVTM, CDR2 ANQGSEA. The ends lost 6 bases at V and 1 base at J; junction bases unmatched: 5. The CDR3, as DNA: TGCAGCGTCAGCCGGACTAGCGGGAACACCGGGGAGCTGTTTTTT. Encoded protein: CSVSRTSGNTGELFF.

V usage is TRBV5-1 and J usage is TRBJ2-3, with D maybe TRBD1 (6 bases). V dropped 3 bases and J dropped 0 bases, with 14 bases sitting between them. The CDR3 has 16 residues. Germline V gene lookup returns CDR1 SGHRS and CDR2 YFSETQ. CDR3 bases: TGCGCCAGCAGCTCTGAGGGGGTTGTTAGCACAGATACGCAGTATTTT. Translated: CASSSEGVVSTDTQYF.

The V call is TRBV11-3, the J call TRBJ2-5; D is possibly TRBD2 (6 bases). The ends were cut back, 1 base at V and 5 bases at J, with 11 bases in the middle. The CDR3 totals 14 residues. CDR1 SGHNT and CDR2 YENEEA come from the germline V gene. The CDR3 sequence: CASSLGVGGETQYF. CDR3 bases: TGTGCCAGCAGCTTAGGGGTTGGAGGGGAGACCCAGTACTTC.

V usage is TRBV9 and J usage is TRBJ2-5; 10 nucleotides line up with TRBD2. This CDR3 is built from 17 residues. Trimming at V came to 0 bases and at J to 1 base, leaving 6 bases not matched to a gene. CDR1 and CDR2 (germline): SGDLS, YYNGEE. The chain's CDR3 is CASSVGLAGAGQETQYF. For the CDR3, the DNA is TGTGCCAGCAGCGTAGGGCTAGCGGGAGCGGGCCAAGAGACCCAGTACTTC.

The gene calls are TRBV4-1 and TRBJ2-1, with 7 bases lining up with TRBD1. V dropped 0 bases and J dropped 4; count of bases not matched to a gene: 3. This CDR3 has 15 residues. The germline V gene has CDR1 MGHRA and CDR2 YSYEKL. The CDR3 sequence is CASSQDPGQYNEQFF. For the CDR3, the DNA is TGCGCCAGCAGCCAAGACCCGGGACAGTACAATGAGCAGTTCTTC.

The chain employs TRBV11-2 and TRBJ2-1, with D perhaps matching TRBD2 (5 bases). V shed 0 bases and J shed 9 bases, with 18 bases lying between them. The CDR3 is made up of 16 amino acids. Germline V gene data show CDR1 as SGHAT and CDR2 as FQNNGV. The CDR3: CASSLDSRAVYGEQFF. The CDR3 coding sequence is TGTGCCAGCAGCTTAGATTCGAGGGCCGTCTATGGTGAGCAGTTCTTC.

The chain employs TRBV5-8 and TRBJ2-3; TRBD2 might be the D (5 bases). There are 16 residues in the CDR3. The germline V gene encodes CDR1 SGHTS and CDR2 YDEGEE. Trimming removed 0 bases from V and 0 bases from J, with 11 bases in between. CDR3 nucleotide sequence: TGTGCCAGCAGCTTGGTTTTGCGGACTAGCACAGATACGCAGTATTTT. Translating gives CASSLVLRTSTDTQYF.

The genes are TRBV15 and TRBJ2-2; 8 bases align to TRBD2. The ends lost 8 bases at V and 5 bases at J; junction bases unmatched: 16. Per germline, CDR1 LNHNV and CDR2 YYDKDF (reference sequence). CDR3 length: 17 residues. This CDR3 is CATRLLGKRERTGELFF. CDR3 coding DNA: TGTGCCACCCGTCTACTTGGGAAGCGGGAGAGGACCGGGGAGCTGTTTTTT.

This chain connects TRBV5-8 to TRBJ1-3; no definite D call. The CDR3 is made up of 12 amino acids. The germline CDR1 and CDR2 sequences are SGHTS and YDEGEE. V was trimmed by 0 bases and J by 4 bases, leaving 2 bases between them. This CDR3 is CASSLEGNTIYF. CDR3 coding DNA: TGTGCCAGCAGCTTGGAAGGAAACACCATATATTTT.

This chain's CDR3 is CASSFRVFGANVLTF. The CDR3 coding sequence is TGTGCCAGCAGCTTCAGGGTCTTTGGGGCCAACGTCCTGACTTTC. The rearrangement links TRBV5-8 to TRBJ2-6; weak D call: TRBD1 (5 bases). The CDR3 loop spans 15 amino acids. Germline values: CDR1 SGHTS, CDR2 YDEGEE. V dropped 2 bases and J dropped 3 bases, with 9 bases sitting between them.

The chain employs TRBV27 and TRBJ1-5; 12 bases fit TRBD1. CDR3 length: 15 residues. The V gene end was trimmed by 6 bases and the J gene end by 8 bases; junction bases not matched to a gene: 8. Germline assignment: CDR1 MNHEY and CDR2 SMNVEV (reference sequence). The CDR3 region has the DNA TGTGCCAGCAGGCCCGGGACAGGGGGCCGGGAGCCCCAGCATTTT. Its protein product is CASRPGTGGREPQHF.

The CDR3 here is CASSAASGYSYEQYF. In DNA form, the CDR3 reads TGTGCCAGCAGCGCGGCTAGCGGGTACTCCTACGAGCAGTACTTC. The chain combines TRBV5-5 with TRBJ2-7; 8 nucleotides match TRBD2. CDR3 length equals 15 residues. CDR1 is SGHKS, CDR2 YYEKEE, per germline (reference sequence). V trimming: 4 bases; J trimming: 0 bases; junction bases outside the gene matches: 6.

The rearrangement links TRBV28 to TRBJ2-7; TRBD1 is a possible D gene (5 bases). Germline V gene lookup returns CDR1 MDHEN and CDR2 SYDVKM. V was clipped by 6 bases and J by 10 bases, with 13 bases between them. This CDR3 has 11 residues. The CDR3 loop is CASRTNRFQYF. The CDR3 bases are TGTGCCAGCAGGACCAACAGGTTCCAGTACTTC.

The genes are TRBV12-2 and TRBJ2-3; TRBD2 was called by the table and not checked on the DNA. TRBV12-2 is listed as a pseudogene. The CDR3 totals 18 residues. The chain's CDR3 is CASRLARAPCGILDTQYF. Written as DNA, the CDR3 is TGTGCAAGTCGCTTAGCCCGTGCCCCTTGCGGGATTTTGGATACGCAGTATTTT.

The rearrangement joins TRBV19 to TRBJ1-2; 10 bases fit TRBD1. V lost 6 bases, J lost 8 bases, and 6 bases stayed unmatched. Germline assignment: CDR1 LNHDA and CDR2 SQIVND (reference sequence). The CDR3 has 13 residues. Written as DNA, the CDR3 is TGTGCCAGTAGGGGGACAGGGGCGCAGGGCTACACCTTC. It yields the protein CASRGTGAQGYTF.

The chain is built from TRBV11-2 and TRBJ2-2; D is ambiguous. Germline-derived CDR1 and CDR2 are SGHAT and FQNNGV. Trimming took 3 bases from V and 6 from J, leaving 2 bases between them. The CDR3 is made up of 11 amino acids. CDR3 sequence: CASSLAGELFF. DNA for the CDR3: TGTGCCAGCAGCTTGGCCGGGGAGCTGTTTTTT.

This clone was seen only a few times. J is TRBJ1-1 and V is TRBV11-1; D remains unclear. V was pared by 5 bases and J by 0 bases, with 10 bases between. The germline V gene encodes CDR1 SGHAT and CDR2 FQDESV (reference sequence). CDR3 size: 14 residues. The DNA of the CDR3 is TGTGCCAGCAGCCCCATGGGTTTGAACACTGAAGCTTTCTTT. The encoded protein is CASSPMGLNTEAFF.

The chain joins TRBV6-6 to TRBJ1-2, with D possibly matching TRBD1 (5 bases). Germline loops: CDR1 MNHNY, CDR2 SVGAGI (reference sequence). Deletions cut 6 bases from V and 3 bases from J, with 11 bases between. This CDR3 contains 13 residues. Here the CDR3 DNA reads TGTGCCAGCAGCCAAGACAGAGACTATGGCTACACCTTC. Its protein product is CASSQDRDYGYTF.

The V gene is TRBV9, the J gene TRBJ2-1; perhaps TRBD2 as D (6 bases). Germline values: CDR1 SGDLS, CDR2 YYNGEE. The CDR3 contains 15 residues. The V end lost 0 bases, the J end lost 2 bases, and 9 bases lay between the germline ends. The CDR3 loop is CASSVGRLAYNEQFF. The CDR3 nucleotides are TGTGCCAGCAGCGTAGGAAGACTAGCCTACAATGAGCAGTTCTTC.

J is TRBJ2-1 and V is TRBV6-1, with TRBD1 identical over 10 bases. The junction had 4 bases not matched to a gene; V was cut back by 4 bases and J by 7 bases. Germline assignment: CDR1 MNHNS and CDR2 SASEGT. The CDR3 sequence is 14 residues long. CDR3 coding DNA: TGTGCCAGCAGTGGACAGGGGGCGCTGAATGAGCAGTTCTTC. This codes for CASSGQGALNEQFF.

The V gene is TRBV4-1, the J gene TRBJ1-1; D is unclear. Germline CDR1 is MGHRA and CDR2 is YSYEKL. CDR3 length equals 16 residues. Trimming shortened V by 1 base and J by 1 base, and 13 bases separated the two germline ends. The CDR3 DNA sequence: TGCGCCAGCAGCCAAGTTCAGGCTGGCAAGAACACTGAAGCTTTCTTT. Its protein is CASSQVQAGKNTEAFF.

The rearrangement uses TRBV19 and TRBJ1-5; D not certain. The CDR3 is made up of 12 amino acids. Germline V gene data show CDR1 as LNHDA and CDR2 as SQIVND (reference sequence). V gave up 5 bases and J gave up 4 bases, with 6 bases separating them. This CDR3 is CASSLVNQPQHF. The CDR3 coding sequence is TGTGCCAGTAGTCTGGTGAATCAGCCCCAGCATTTT.

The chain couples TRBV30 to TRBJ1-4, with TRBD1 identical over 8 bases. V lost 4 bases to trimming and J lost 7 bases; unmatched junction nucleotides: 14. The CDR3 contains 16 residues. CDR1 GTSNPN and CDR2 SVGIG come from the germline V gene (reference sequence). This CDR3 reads CAWNVPRGQGAEKLFF. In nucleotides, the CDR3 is TGTGCCTGGAATGTACCCCGGGGGCAGGGGGCTGAAAAACTGTTTTTT.

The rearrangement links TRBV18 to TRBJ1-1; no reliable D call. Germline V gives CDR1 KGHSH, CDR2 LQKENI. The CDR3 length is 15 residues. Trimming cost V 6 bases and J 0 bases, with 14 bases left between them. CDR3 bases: TGTGCCAGCTCCGCCCGGGGTCAGATGAACACTGAAGCTTTCTTT. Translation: CASSARGQMNTEAFF.

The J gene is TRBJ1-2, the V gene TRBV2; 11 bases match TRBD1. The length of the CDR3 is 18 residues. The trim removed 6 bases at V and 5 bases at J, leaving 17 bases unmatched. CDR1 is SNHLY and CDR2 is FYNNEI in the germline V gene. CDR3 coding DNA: TGTGCCAGCAGGGGTTCCCGGGACAGGGGGAAAGAGGGGTATGGCTACACCTTC. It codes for CASRGSRDRGKEGYGYTF.

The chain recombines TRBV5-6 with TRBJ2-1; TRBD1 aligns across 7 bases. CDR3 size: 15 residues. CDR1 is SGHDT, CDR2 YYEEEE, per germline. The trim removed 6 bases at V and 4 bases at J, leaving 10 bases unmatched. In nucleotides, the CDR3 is TGTGCCAGCACCCCCGCAGGGGGACGTTACAATGAGCAGTTCTTC. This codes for CASTPAGGRYNEQFF.